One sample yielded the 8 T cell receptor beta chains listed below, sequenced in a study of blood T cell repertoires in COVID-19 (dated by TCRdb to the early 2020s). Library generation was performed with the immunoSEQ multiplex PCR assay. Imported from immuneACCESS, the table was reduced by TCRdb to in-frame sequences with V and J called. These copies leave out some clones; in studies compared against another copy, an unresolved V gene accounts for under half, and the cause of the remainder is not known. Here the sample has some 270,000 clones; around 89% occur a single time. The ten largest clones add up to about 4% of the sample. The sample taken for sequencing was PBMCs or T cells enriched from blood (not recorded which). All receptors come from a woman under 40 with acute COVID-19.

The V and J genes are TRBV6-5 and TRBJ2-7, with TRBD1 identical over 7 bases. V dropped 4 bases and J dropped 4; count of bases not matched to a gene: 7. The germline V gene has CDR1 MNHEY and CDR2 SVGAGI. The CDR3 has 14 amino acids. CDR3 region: CASSFTGTVYEQYF. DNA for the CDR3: TGTGCCAGCAGTTTCACCGGGACAGTATACGAGCAGTACTTC.

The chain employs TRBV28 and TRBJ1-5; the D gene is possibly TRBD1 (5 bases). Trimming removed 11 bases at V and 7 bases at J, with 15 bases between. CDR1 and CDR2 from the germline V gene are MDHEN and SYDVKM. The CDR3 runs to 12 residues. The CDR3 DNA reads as TGTGCCCACGGGGGGGGAAGACAGCCCCAGCATTTT. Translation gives CAHGGGRQPQHF.

The CDR3 is CASRPTGVSYNEQFF. The CDR3 region has the DNA TGTGCCAGCAGACCGACAGGGGTATCCTACAATGAGCAGTTCTTC. The V gene is TRBV7-2, the J gene TRBJ2-1, with 8 bases matching TRBD1. Germline V gene sequence: CDR1 SGHTA, CDR2 FQGNSA. The CDR3 has 15 residues. V shed 6 bases, J shed 1 base, and the junction held 5 bases outside the gene matches. Drawing the rest from reference TRBV7-2 and TRBJ2-1, the complete variable domain is GAGVSQSPSNKVTEKGKDVELRCDPISGHTALYWYRQSLGQGLEFLIYFQGNSAPDKSGLPSDRFSAERTGGSVSTLTIQRTQQEDSAVYLCASRPTGVSYNEQFFGPGTRLTVL.

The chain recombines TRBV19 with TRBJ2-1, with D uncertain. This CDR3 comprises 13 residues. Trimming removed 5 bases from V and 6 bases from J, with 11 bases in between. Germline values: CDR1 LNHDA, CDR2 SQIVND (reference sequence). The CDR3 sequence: CASSLAAFNEQFF. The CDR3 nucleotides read TGTGCCAGTAGTCTGGCGGCATTCAATGAGCAGTTCTTC.

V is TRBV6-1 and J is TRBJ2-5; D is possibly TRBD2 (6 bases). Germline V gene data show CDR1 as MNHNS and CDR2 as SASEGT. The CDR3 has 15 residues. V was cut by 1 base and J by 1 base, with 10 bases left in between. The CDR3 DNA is TGTGCCAGCAGTGAAGTGTTAGCGGCCCAAGAGACCCAGTACTTC. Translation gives CASSEVLAAQETQYF.

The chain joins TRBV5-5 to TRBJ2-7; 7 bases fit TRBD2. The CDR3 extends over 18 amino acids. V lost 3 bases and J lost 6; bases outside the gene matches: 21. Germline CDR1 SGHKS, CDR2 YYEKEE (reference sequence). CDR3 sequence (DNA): TGTGCCAGCAGCTCCGGGACTACCAACTGGGCCTCTCTCACCGAGCAGTACTTC. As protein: CASSSGTTNWASLTEQYF.

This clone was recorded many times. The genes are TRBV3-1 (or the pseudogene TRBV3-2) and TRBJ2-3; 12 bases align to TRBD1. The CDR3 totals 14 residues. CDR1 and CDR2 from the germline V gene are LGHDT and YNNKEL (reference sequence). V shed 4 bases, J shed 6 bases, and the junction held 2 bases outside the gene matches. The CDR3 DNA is TGTGCCAGCAGCCCGGGACAGGGGGCTGATACGCAGTATTTT. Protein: CASSPGQGADTQYF.

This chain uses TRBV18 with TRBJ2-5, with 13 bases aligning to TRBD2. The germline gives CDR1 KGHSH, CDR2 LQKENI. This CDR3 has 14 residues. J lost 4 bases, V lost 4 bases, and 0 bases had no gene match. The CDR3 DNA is TGTGCCAGCTCACGACTAGCGGGAGGAGAGACCCAGTACTTC. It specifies CASSRLAGGETQYF.